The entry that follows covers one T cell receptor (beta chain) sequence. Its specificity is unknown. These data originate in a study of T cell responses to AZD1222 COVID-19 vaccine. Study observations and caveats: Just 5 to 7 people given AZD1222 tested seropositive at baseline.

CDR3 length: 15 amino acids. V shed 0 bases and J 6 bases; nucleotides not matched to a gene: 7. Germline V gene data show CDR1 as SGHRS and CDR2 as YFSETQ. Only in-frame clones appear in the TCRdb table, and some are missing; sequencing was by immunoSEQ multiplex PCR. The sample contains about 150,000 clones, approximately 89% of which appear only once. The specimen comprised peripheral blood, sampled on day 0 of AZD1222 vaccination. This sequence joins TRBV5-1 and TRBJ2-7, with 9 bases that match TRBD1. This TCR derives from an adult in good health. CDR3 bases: TGCGCCAGCAGCTTGGACGGGGACAGGGTATCCGAGCAGTACTTC. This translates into CASSLDGDRVSEQYF.